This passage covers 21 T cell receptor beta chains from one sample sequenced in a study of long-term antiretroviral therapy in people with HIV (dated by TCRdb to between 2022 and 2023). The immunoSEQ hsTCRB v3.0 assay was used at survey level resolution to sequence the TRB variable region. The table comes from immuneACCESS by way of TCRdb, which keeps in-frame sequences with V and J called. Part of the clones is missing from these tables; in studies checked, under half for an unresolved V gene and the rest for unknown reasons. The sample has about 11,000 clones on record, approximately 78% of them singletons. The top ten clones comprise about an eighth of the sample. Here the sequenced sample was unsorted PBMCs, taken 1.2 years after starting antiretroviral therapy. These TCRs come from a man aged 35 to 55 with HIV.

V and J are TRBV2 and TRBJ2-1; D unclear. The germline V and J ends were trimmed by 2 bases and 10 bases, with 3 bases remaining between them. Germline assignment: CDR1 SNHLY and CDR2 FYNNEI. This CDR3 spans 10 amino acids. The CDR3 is CASSETEQFF. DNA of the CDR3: TGTGCCAGCAGTGAAACAGAGCAGTTCTTC.

CDR3 sequence reads: CASSQLPGQGGTGELFF. The CDR3 coding sequence is TGCGCCAGCAGCCAGTTACCCGGACAGGGTGGCACCGGGGAGCTGTTTTTT. The chain combines TRBV4-3 with TRBJ2-2; the match to TRBD1 covers 8 bases. The length of the CDR3 is 17 residues. Trimming at V came to 3 bases and at J to 4 bases, leaving 10 bases not matched to a gene. The germline CDR1 and CDR2 sequences are LGHNA and YSLEER.

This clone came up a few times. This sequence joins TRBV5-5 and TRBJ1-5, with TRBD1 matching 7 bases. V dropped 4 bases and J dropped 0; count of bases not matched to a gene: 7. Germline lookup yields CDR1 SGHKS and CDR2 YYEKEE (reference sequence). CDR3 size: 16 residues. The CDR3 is CASSIGTVLSNQPQHF. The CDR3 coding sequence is TGTGCCAGCAGCATTGGGACAGTCCTTAGCAATCAGCCCCAGCATTTT.

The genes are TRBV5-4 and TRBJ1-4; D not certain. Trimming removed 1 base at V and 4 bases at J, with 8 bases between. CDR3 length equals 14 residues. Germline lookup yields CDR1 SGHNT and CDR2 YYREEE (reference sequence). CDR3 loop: CASSLSGNNEKLFF. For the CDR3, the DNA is TGTGCCAGCAGCTTGTCGGGGAATAATGAAAAACTGTTTTTT.

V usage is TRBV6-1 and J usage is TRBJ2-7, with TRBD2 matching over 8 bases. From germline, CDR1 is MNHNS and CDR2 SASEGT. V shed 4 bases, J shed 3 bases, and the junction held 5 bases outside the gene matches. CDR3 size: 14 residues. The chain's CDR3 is CASSAGGGSYEQYF. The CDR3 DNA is TGTGCCAGCAGTGCGGGAGGGGGGAGCTACGAGCAGTACTTC.

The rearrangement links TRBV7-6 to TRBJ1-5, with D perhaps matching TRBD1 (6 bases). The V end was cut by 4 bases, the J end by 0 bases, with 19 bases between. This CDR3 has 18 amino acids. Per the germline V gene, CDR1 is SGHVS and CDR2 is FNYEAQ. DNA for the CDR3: TGTGCCAGCAGCTCGGAGAGAGGGACAAACTATAGCAATCAGCCCCAGCATTTT. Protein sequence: CASSSERGTNYSNQPQHF.

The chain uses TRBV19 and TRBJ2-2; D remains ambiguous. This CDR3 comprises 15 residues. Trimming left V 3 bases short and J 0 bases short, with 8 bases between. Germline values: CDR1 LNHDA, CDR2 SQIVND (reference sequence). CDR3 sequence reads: CASSIWGSNTGELFF. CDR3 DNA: TGTGCCAGTAGTATCTGGGGATCGAACACCGGGGAGCTGTTTTTT.

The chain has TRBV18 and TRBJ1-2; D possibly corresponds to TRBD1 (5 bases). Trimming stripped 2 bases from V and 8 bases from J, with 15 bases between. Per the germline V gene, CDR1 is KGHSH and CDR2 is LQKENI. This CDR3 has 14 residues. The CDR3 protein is CASSPVRASEGYTF. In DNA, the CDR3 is TGTGCCAGCTCACCAGTCAGGGCAAGTGAAGGCTACACCTTC.

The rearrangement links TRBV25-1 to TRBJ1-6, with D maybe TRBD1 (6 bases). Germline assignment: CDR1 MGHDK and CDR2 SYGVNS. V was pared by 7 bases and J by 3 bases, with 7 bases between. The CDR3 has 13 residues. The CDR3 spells CASKGGYNSPLHF. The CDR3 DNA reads TGTGCCAGCAAAGGGGGCTATAATTCACCCCTCCACTTT.

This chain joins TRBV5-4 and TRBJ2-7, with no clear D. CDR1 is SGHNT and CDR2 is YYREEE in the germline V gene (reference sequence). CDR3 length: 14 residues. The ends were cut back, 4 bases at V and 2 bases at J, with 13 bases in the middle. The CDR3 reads CASSQAVLPYEQYF. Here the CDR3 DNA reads TGTGCCAGCAGCCAGGCGGTCCTTCCCTACGAGCAGTACTTC.

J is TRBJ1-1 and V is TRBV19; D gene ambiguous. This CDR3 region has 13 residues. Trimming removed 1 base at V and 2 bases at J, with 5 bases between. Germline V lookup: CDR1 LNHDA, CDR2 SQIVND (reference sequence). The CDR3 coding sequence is TGTGCCAGTAGTATAGGGGGAAACACTGAAGCTTTCTTT. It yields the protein CASSIGGNTEAFF. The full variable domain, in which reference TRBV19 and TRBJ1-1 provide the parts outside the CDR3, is DGGITQSPKYLFRKEGQNVTLSCEQNLNHDAMYWYRQDPGQGLRLIYYSQIVNDFQKGDIAEGYSVSREKKESFPLTVTSAQKNPTAFYLCASSIGGNTEAFFGQGTRLTVV.

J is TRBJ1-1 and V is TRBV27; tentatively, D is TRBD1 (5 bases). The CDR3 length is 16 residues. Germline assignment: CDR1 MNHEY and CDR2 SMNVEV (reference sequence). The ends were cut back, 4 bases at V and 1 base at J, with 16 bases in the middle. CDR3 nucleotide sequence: TGTGCCAGCAGTTCGTCCGTTGGGGCCCAGAACACTGAAGCTTTCTTT. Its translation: CASSSSVGAQNTEAFF.

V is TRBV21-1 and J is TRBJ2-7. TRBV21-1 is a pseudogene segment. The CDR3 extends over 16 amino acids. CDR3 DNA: TGTGCCAGCAGCACCATCCGTACCGATTGGGCCTACGAGCAGTACTTC. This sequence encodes CASSTIRTDWAYEQYF.

For the CDR3, the DNA is TGTGCCAGTAGCCCCGGACAGGCCTACGAGCAGTACTTC. It specifies CASSPGQAYEQYF. The chain couples TRBV19 to TRBJ2-7, with 7 bases fitting TRBD1. Germline-derived CDR1 and CDR2 are LNHDA and SQIVND (reference sequence). CDR3 length equals 13 residues. J lost 2 bases, V lost 6 bases, and 4 bases had no gene match. The entire variable domain, with the rest obtained from reference TRBV19 and TRBJ2-7, is as follows: DGGITQSPKYLFRKEGQNVTLSCEQNLNHDAMYWYRQDPGQGLRLIYYSQIVNDFQKGDIAEGYSVSREKKESFPLTVTSAQKNPTAFYLCASSPGQAYEQYFGPGTRLTVT.

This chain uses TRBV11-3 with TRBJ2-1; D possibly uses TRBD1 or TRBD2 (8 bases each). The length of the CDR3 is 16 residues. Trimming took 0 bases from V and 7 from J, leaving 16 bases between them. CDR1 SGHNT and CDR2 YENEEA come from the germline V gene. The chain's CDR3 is CASSLDAGGGGNEQFF. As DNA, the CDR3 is TGTGCCAGCAGCTTAGACGCAGGGGGCGGGGGGAATGAGCAGTTCTTC.

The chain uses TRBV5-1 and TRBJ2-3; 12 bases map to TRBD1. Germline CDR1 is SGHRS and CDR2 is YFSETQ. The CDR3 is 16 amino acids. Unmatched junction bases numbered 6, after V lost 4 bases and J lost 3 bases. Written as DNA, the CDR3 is TGCGCCAGCAGCCCCCGGGACAGGGGGCCGACAGATACGCAGTATTTT. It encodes CASSPRDRGPTDTQYF.

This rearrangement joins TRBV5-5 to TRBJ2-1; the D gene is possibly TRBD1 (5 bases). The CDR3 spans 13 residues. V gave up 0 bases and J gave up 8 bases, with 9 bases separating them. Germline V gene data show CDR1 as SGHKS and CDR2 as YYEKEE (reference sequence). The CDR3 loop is CASSLAWGHEQFF. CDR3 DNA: TGTGCCAGCAGCTTGGCTTGGGGCCATGAGCAGTTCTTC.

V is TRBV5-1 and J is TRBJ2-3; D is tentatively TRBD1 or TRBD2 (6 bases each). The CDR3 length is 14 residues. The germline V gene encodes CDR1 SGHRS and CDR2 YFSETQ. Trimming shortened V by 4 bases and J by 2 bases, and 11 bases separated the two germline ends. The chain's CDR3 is CASSLQGLTDTQYF. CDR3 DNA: TGCGCCAGCAGCCTACAGGGACTCACAGATACGCAGTATTTT.

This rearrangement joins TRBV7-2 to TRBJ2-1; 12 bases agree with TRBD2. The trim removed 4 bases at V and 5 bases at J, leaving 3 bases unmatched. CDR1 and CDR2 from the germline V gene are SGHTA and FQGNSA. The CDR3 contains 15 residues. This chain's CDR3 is CASSWTSGVDNEQFF. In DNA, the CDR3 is TGTGCCAGCAGCTGGACTAGCGGGGTGGACAATGAGCAGTTCTTC.

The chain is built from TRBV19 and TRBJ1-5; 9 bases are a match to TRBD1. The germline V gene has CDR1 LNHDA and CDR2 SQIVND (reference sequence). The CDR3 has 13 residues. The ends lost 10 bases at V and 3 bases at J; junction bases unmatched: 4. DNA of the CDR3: TGTGCCACTGGGACAGGGCTCAATCAGCCCCAGCATTTT. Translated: CATGTGLNQPQHF. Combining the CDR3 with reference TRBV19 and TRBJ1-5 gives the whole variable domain DGGITQSPKYLFRKEGQNVTLSCEQNLNHDAMYWYRQDPGQGLRLIYYSQIVNDFQKGDIAEGYSVSREKKESFPLTVTSAQKNPTAFYLCATGTGLNQPQHFGDGTRLSIL.

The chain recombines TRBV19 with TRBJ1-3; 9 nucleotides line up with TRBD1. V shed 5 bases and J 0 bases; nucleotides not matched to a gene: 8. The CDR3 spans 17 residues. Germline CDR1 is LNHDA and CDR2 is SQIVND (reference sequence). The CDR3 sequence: CASSPGGQGPSGNTIYF. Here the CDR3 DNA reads TGTGCCAGTAGTCCCGGGGGACAGGGACCCTCTGGAAACACCATATATTTT.